The subject of this entry is one T cell receptor (beta chain). Its specificity is unknown. V lost 4 bases and J lost 1, with 14 bases in between. CDR1 SGHAT and CDR2 FQNNGV come from the germline V gene. The CDR3 has 15 amino acids. The data were taken from a study of cytomegalovirus exposure and HLA in healthy donors. Vbeta (60) and Jbeta (13) primers were used in the PCR. Study processing details: Later, roughly 86 million unique TCR beta chains were counted in an analysis, and approximately 10 million of them were shared. Here immunoSEQ multiplex PCR was the method, and the copy in TCRdb shows in-frame clones only, minus some. The D gene and trimming were derived from the DNA, and the V and J assignments and clone size from that table. The repertoire table contains roughly 60,000 clones. Study observations and caveats: Follow-up analysis later connected one missense variant in DCLRE1C with trimming of TCR beta V- and J-genes.

The sequenced material came from PBMCs. The receptor was isolated from a woman under 30 in good health and CMV-seronegative. This chain connects TRBV11-2 to TRBJ2-7; a weak D match, TRBD2 (6 bases). CDR3 sequence: CASSSVRGTSYEQYF. Written as DNA, the CDR3 is TGTGCCAGCAGCTCCGTCCGGGGGACTTCCTACGAGCAGTACTTC.